This TCR beta chain appears in the sequencing data of a study of blood T cell repertoires in COVID-19. Looking at the study overall: Samples representing acute and convalescent COVID-19 were sourced from the United States, Italy and Spain. PBMCs, B-cell-depleted T cells, or T cells were the source of the cDNA or gDNA that made up the material.

In the authors' workflow: Scientists estimated how many nucleated cells there were by amplifying reference gene primers. Sequenced by immunoSEQ multiplex PCR; TCRdb stores in-frame clones only, minus some. The D gene and trimming were derived from the DNA, and the V and J assignments and clone size from that table. The data hold some 300,000 clones, with about 88% observed a single time. This CDR3 region has 15 residues. Germline V CDR1 and CDR2: MGHRA, YSYEKL. V trimming: 3 bases; J trimming: 5 bases; junction bases outside the gene matches: 8. The clonotype originates from a man between 65 and 85 years old with acute or convalescent COVID-19. The sample taken for sequencing was peripheral blood. The V call is TRBV4-1, the J call TRBJ1-1; 8 bases align to TRBD1. The CDR3 DNA sequence: TGCGCCAGCAGCCACTCAGGGGGCCTGGGGACTGAAGCTTTCTTT. This codes for CASSHSGGLGTEAFF.